Below are 2 T cell receptor beta chains sequenced from a single sample in a study of Graves' ophthalmopathy and Graves' hyperthyroidism. Using RNA transcripts, the TCR beta CDR3 regions were amplified. HTBI primers primed a first-round RT-PCR, and a second-round multiplex PCR followed. TCRdb independently ran MiXCR on the multiplex PCR reads; one entry per CDR3 protein. The table lists approximately 700,000 distinct CDR3 sequences, more than 40% of them singletons. The sequenced sample consisted of peripheral blood. The origin of the receptors is an adult man with Graves' ophthalmopathy.

The genes are TRBV7-9 and TRBJ1-6; 7 bases fit TRBD1. The CDR3 runs to 17 residues. V was clipped by 2 bases and J by 4 bases; unmatched bases: 8. Germline V lookup: CDR1 SEHNR, CDR2 FQNEAQ (reference sequence). The CDR3 loop reads CASSLTSGTAYNSPLHF. In nucleotides, the CDR3 is TGTGCCAGCAGCTTAACTAGCGGGACAGCTTATAATTCACCCCTCCACTTT.

The V and J genes are TRBV5-1 and TRBJ1-2; D is uncertain. The CDR3 sequence is 15 residues long. V was clipped by 0 bases and J by 2 bases, with 11 bases between them. Germline V gives CDR1 SGHRS, CDR2 YFSETQ. CDR3: CASSLVRGSNYGYTF. CDR3 in DNA: TGCGCCAGCAGCTTGGTCCGAGGTTCCAACTATGGCTACACCTTC.